The present T cell receptor (beta chain) was sequenced within a study of shared clonotypes between healthy human individuals. The CDR3 consists of 14 residues. Between the trimmed V and J ends, which lost 5 bases and 0 bases, there was a span of 10 bases. Germline V gives CDR1 MGHRA, CDR2 YSYEKL. Profiled with immunoSEQ multiplex PCR; TCRdb holds only in-frame clones, not every one. The sample has about 1.5 million clones; around 97% are singletons. The chain has TRBV4-1 and TRBJ1-2; D is unresolved. This TCR derives from a man in his thirties or forties in good health. Sequencing was performed on naive CD4+ T cells sorted from blood. Subset given: CD45RA+ positively selected. The CDR3 reads CASSVSLTNYGYTF. CDR3 in DNA: TGCGCCAGCAGCGTCAGCCTCACTAACTATGGCTACACCTTC.